These 21 T cell receptor beta chains came from one sample sequenced in a study of regulatory T cells in long-lasting Graves disease. The authors built TCR beta libraries using iRepertoire HTBI primers and Arm-PCR of CDR3 regions. In TCRdb, the multiplex PCR reads were re-called with MiXCR into one record per CDR3 protein. The data hold roughly 530,000 distinct CDR3 sequences, with 15% to 20% observed a single time. As to time point: newly diagnosed GD, antithyroid drugs for less than 3 months. The TCR library was prepared using RNA isolated from PBMCs. These sequences were also reported in another study, on T cells in Graves' hyperthyroidism and ophthalmopathy.

The sequencing here drew on peripheral blood mononuclear cells (PBMCs), taken at new diagnosis, from a patient treated with antithyroid drugs. All receptors come from a woman between 40 and 65 years old with Graves disease.

The chain links TRBV2 to TRBJ2-2; possibly TRBD1 or TRBD2 for D (7 bases each). This CDR3 spans 16 amino acids. CDR1 is SNHLY and CDR2 is FYNNEI in the germline V gene. With 4 bases removed from V and 3 bases from J, the gap between germline ends came to 15 bases. CDR3 DNA: TGTGCCAGCAGTGGGGGGACAGCGGGGTACACCGGGGAGCTGTTTTTT. Residues: CASSGGTAGYTGELFF.

V and J are TRBV5-5 and TRBJ1-5, with D unresolved. Germline CDR1 is SGHKS and CDR2 is YYEKEE (reference sequence). The CDR3 is 9 amino acids. Trimming took off 4 bases at V and 10 bases at J, with 3 bases between the two ends. The CDR3 DNA follows: TGTGCCAGCAGCCTTCCCCAGCATTTT. This gives the protein CASSLPQHF.

This clonotype has ten or more counts. This chain links TRBV15 with TRBJ2-3, with 7 bases that match TRBD2. CDR1 is LNHNV, CDR2 YYDKDF, per germline (reference sequence). This CDR3 region has 16 residues. V was pared by 2 bases and J by 2 bases, with 7 bases of the junction left unmatched. The CDR3 nucleotides read TGTGCCACCAGCAGACGGCGGGGGAGCGCCACAGATACGCAGTATTTT. Residues: CATSRRRGSATDTQYF.

This clonotype was seen repeatedly, ten times or more. V and J are TRBV10-3 and TRBJ1-5, with D hard to call. The V gene's germline CDR1 is ENHRY and CDR2 SYGVKD. Trimming removed 2 bases from V and 2 bases from J, with 7 bases in between. The CDR3 has 14 amino acids. DNA for the CDR3: TGTGCCATCAGTGAGGAGCGGGGCAATCAGCCCCAGCATTTT. Protein sequence: CAISEERGNQPQHF.

This clonotype has only a few counts. The rearrangement joins TRBV19 to TRBJ2-7; 7 bases map to TRBD2. The CDR3 totals 15 residues. V lost 1 base, J lost 2 bases, and 5 bases stayed unmatched. The V gene's germline CDR1 is LNHDA and CDR2 SQIVND (reference sequence). CDR3 DNA: TGTGCCAGTAGTATAGGGGCGGGGGAGCCCTACGAGCAGTACTTC. It encodes CASSIGAGEPYEQYF.

This clonotype appeared many times. V is TRBV4-1 and J is TRBJ1-1; D uncertain. This CDR3 has 14 amino acids. Germline assignment: CDR1 MGHRA and CDR2 YSYEKL. V was shortened by 4 bases and J by 3 bases, with 12 bases between the two germline ends. For the CDR3, the DNA is TGCGCCAGCAGCCCCCTCCGGGCGGACACTGAAGCTTTCTTT. Translating gives CASSPLRADTEAFF.

J is TRBJ1-4 and V is TRBV6-1; TRBD1 aligns across 10 bases. The CDR3 extends over 15 amino acids. The V segment lost 3 bases and the J segment 6 bases; nucleotides outside the gene matches: 4. Germline V gives CDR1 MNHNS, CDR2 SASEGT. The CDR3 coding sequence is TGTGCCAGCAGTGACCCCGGGACAGGGGATGAAAAACTGTTTTTT. Amino acid sequence: CASSDPGTGDEKLFF.

The sample holds many counts of this clonotype. The chain uses TRBV18 and TRBJ2-4; D may be TRBD1 (6 bases). V lost 3 bases to trimming and J lost 2 bases, with 8 bases between them. The CDR3 sequence is 14 residues long. Germline V CDR1 and CDR2: KGHSH, LQKENI. This CDR3 reads CASSPDSSKNIQYF. In DNA form, the CDR3 reads TGTGCCAGCTCACCGGACAGCTCCAAAAACATTCAGTACTTC.

This clonotype was observed at least ten times. This chain connects TRBV2 to TRBJ1-2; 9 nucleotides match TRBD1. The CDR3 runs 14 residues. CDR1 and CDR2 from the germline V gene are SNHLY and FYNNEI. Germline trimming cut 5 bases from V and 0 bases from J; bases unmatched to any gene: 1. CDR3 loop: CASSYRGPNYGYTF. In DNA form, the CDR3 reads TGTGCCAGCAGTTACAGGGGGCCTAACTATGGCTACACCTTC.

This clonotype was detected ten times or more. This rearrangement joins TRBV7-6 to TRBJ2-1; no clear D. V lost 5 bases, J lost 6 bases, and 17 bases lay in between. The CDR3 length is 15 residues. Germline CDR1 SGHVS, CDR2 FNYEAQ. The CDR3 coding sequence is TGTGCCAGCAGCGCCCAGGCAATCGTACCCAATGAGCAGTTCTTC. Its translation is CASSAQAIVPNEQFF. The whole variable domain, filled in from reference TRBV7-6 and TRBJ2-1, reads GAGVSQSPRYKVTKRGQDVALRCDPISGHVSLYWYRQALGQGPEFLTYFNYEAQQDKSGLPNDRFSAERPEGSISTLTIQRTEQRDSAMYRCASSAQAIVPNEQFFGPGTRLTVL.

Many counts were recorded for this clonotype. The chain combines TRBV28 with TRBJ1-5; D might be TRBD1 (5 bases). Trimming stripped 1 base from V and 6 bases from J, with 19 bases between. The CDR3 loop spans 17 amino acids. Germline-derived CDR1 and CDR2 are MDHEN and SYDVKM. The CDR3 DNA is TGTGCCAGCAGTTTATACCCGGGGCAGGGTATCGGTCAGCCCCAGCATTTT. It specifies CASSLYPGQGIGQPQHF. Full variable domain (rest looked up from reference TRBV28 and TRBJ1-5): DVKVTQSSRYLVKRTGEKVFLECVQDMDHENMFWYRQDPGLGLRLIYFSYDVKMKEKGDIPEGYSVSREKKERFSLILESASTNQTSMYLCASSLYPGQGIGQPQHFGDGTRLSIL.

The rearrangement links TRBV18 to TRBJ2-4; no reliable D call. Germline lookup yields CDR1 KGHSH and CDR2 LQKENI. The CDR3 contains 15 residues. Trimming took 0 bases from V and 0 from J, leaving 6 bases between them. CDR3 residues: CASSPPGRAKNIQYF. As DNA, the CDR3 is TGTGCCAGCTCACCACCGGGAAGAGCCAAAAACATTCAGTACTTC.

This clonotype has a count of ten or more. The chain combines TRBV5-5 with TRBJ1-5; tentative D call: TRBD1 (6 bases). Per the germline V gene, CDR1 is SGHKS and CDR2 is YYEKEE (reference sequence). The ends were cut back, 1 base at V and 6 bases at J, with 11 bases in the middle. The CDR3 sequence is 14 residues long. CDR3: CASSLSGEGQPQHF. In DNA, the CDR3 is TGTGCCAGCAGCTTGTCAGGGGAGGGTCAGCCCCAGCATTTT.

The CDR3 spells CASSQDTTGSQPQHF. The CDR3 coding sequence is TGCGCCAGCAGCCAAGATACGACAGGGAGCCAGCCCCAGCATTTT. This chain uses TRBV4-1 with TRBJ1-5, with 7 bases fitting TRBD1. The CDR3 extends over 15 amino acids. In germline, CDR1 is MGHRA, CDR2 YSYEKL. The V segment lost 0 bases and the J segment 7 bases; nucleotides outside the gene matches: 6.

The rearrangement uses TRBV18 and TRBJ1-3, with 7 bases lining up with TRBD1. Germline CDR1 reads KGHSH; CDR2 reads LQKENI. The CDR3 has 17 residues. The ends lost 1 base at V and 2 bases at J; junction bases unmatched: 8. The CDR3 reads CASSPLNTGETGNTIYF. CDR3 DNA: TGTGCCAGCTCACCACTAAATACAGGGGAAACTGGAAACACCATATATTTT.

This CDR3 is CASSLESGAEAFF. CDR3 bases: TGCGCCAGCAGCTTGGAGTCTGGCGCTGAAGCTTTCTTT. The chain combines TRBV5-1 with TRBJ1-1, with D unclear. The CDR3 is made up of 13 amino acids. Germline CDR1 SGHRS, CDR2 YFSETQ. Trimming took 0 bases from V and 6 from J, leaving 9 bases between them.

This clonotype occurred many times. This rearrangement joins TRBV14 to TRBJ2-3, with unresolved D. Per the germline V gene, CDR1 is SGHDN and CDR2 is FVKESK. This CDR3 has 14 residues. V lost 1 base, J lost 3 bases, and 8 bases lay in between. The CDR3 DNA reads TGTGCCAGCAGCCAAGTAATCCGGACAGATACGCAGTATTTT. This encodes CASSQVIRTDTQYF.

This clonotype was recorded a few times. This chain joins TRBV9 and TRBJ2-7, with a weak D call TRBD2 (6 bases). Between the trimmed V and J ends, which lost 1 base and 7 bases, there was a span of 18 bases. The V gene's germline CDR1 is SGDLS and CDR2 YYNGEE. The CDR3 extends over 15 amino acids. CDR3: CASSVWAGTSTEQYF. CDR3 in DNA: TGTGCCAGCAGCGTATGGGCAGGGACTTCTACGGAGCAGTACTTC.

This clonotype was seen only a few times. The genes are TRBV3-1 and TRBJ2-6; TRBD2 might be the D (6 bases). V was trimmed by 3 bases and J by 4 bases, leaving 10 bases between them. The germline V gene has CDR1 LGHDT and CDR2 YNNKEL (reference sequence). The CDR3 is 15 residues long. The CDR3 DNA reads TGTGCCAGCAGCCACATTGGGGGGGGGGCCAACGTCCTGACTTTC. This encodes CASSHIGGGANVLTF.

The table lists this clonotype with many counts. The rearrangement joins TRBV3-1 to TRBJ2-7; tentatively, D is TRBD2 (6 bases). Germline CDR1 LGHDT, CDR2 YNNKEL (reference sequence). V shed 4 bases and J shed 3 bases, with 10 bases lying between them. The CDR3 is 13 amino acids. CDR3: CASSLLEGYEQYF. The CDR3 region has the DNA TGTGCCAGCAGCCTCCTGGAGGGCTACGAGCAGTACTTC.

This clonotype has ten or more counts. The chain joins TRBV19 to TRBJ2-1; D gene unclear. Germline CDR1 is LNHDA and CDR2 is SQIVND (reference sequence). V gave up 6 bases and J gave up 2 bases, with 8 bases separating them. The CDR3 spans 13 residues. CDR3 coding DNA: TGTGCCAGTAGCGGTAGGACCTACAATGAGCAGTTCTTC. This encodes CASSGRTYNEQFF. Full variable domain (missing parts from reference TRBV19 and TRBJ2-1): DGGITQSPKYLFRKEGQNVTLSCEQNLNHDAMYWYRQDPGQGLRLIYYSQIVNDFQKGDIAEGYSVSREKKESFPLTVTSAQKNPTAFYLCASSGRTYNEQFFGPGTRLTVL.